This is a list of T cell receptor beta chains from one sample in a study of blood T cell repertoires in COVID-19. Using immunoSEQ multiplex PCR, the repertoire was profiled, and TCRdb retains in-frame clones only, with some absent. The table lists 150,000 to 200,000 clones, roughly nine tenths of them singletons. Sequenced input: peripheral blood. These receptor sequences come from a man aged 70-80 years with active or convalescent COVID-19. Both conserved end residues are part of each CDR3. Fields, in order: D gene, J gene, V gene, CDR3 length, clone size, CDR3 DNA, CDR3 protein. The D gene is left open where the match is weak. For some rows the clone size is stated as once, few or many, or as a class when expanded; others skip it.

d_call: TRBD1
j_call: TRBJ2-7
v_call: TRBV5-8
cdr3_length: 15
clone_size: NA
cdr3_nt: TGTGCCAGCAGCTTGGGAGGGACAGGGGCTTCCGAGCAGTACTTC
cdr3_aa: CASSLGGTGASEQYF

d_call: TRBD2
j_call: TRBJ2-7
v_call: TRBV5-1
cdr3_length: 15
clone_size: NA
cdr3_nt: TGCGCCAGCAGCTTCATCGGTTTAGCGGGAGAGGAGCAGTACTTC
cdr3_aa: CASSFIGLAGEEQYF

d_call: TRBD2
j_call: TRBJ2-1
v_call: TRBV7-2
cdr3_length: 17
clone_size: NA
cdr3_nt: TGTGCCAGCAGCTCGGAACCGGGACTAGCCGCATACAATGAGCAGTTCTTC
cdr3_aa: CASSSEPGLAAYNEQFF

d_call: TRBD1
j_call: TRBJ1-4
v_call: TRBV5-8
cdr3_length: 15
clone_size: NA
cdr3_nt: TGTGCCAGCAGCTCGAGGACAGGGGGCGGTGAAAAACTGTTTTTT
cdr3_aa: CASSSRTGGGEKLFF

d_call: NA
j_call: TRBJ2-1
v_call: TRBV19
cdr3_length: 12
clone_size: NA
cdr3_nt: TGTGCCAGTAGGGCGCCCGGGAATGAGCAGTTCTTC
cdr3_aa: CASRAPGNEQFF

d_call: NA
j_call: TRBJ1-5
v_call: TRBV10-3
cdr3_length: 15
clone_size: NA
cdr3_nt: TGTGCCATCAGTGAGGGACAGATCAGCAATCAGCCCCAGCATTTT
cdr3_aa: CAISEGQISNQPQHF

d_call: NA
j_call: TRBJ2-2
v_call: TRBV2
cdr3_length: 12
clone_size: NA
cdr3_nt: TGTGCCAGCAAAACGGACACCGGGGAGCTGTTTTTT
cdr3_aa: CASKTDTGELFF

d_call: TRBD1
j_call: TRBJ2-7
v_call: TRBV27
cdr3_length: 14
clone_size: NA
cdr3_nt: TGTGCCAGCAGTTTCAGGGGGCCCCTGGACGAGCAGTACTTC
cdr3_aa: CASSFRGPLDEQYF

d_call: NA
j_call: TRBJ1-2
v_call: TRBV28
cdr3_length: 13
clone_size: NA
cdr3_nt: TGTGCCACCCGGGGTGGCAGGAACTATGGCTACACCTTC
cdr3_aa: CATRGGRNYGYTF

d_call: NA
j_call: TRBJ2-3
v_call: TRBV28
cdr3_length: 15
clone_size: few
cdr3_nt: TGTGCCAGCAGTTTAGTGGCTGGACAATCAGATACGCAGTATTTT
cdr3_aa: CASSLVAGQSDTQYF

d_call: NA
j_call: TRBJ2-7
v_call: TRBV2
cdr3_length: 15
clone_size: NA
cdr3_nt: TGTGCCAGTCGCCCTGGGACAAAAAGCTCCTACGAGCAGTACTTC
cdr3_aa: CASRPGTKSSYEQYF

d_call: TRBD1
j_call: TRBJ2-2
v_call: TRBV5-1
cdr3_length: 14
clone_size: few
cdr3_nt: TGCGCCAGCAGGTCAGGGGGTGGCACCGGGGAGCTGTTTTTT
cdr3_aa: CASRSGGGTGELFF

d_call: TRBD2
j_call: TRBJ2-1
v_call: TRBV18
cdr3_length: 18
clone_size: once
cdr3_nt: TGTGCCAGCTCACCACAGCGGGGGGCGGCAGGATGGGGAAATGAGCAGTTCTTC
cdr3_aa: CASSPQRGAAGWGNEQFF

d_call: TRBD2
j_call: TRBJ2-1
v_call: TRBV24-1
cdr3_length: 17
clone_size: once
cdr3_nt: TGTGCCACCAGTGACCTGAGCGGGAGGGCTCCATCGGGAGAGCAGTTCTTC
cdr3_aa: CATSDLSGRAPSGEQFF

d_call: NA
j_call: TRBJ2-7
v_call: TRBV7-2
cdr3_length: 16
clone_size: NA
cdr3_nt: TGTGCCAGCAGCTTAGAATGGCGGAGGCTAGTGGGGGAGCAGTACTTC
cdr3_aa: CASSLEWRRLVGEQYF

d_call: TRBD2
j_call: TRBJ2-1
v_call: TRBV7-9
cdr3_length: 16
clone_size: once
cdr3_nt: TGTGCCAGCAGCTTACCGGGACTAGCGGGGTCCAATGAGCAGTTCTTC
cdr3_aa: CASSLPGLAGSNEQFF

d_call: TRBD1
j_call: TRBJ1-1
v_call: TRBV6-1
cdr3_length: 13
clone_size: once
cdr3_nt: TGTGCCAGCAGTGAAGCGGGGGACAGGGAAGCTTTCTTT
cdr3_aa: CASSEAGDREAFF

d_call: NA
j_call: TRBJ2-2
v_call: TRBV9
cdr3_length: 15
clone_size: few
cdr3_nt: TGTGCCAGCTCGAAGGGGGGACAGCACACCGGGGAGCTGTTTTTT
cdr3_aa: CASSKGGQHTGELFF

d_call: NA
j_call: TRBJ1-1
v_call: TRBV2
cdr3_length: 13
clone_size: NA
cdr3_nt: TGTGCCAGCAGCGGGATCCTGAACACTGAAGCTTTCTTT
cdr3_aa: CASSGILNTEAFF

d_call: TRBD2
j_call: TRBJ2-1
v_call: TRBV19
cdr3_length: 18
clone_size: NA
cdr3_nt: TGTGCCAGTAGTATGGGGGACCTCGGGGGGAGCTCCTACAATGAGCAGTTCTTC
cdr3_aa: CASSMGDLGGSSYNEQFF

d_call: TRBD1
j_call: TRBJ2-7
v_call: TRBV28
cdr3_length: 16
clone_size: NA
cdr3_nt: TGTGCCAGCAGTTCGATCAGGGGGCTTTACTCCTACGAGCAGTACTTC
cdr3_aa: CASSSIRGLYSYEQYF

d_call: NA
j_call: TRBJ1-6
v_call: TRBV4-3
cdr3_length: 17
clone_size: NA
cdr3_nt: TGCGCCAGCAGCTTAGTCGAGAGGAGCTCCTATAATTCACCCCTCCACTTT
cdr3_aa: CASSLVERSSYNSPLHF

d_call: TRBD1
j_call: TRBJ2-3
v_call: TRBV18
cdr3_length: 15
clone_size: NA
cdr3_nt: TGTGCCAGCTCACCGACAGGGTGGTTGGGAGATACGCAGTATTTT
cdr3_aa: CASSPTGWLGDTQYF

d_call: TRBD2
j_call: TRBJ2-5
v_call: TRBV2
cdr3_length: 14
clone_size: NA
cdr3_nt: TGTGCCAGCAGTGGATTGGGGAGGGGAGAGACCCAGTACTTC
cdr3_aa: CASSGLGRGETQYF

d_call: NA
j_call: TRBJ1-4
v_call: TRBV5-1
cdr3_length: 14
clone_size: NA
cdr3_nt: TGCGCCAGCAGCTTGGGGGCCCCTAATGAAAAACTGTTTTTT
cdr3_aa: CASSLGAPNEKLFF

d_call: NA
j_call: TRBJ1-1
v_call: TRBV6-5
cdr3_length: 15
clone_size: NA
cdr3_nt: TGTGCCAGCAGGACGACCGGGGGGGCGGGCACTGAAGCTTTCTTT
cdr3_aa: CASRTTGGAGTEAFF

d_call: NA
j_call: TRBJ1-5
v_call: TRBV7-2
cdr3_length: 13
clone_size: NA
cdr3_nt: TGTGCCAGCAGCACCACTGAAAATCAGCCCCAGCATTTT
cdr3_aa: CASSTTENQPQHF

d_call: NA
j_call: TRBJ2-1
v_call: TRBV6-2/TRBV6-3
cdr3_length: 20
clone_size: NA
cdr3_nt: TGTGCCAGCAGTTACCCCACCCAGGCGGGTGATCTCAGCTCCTACAATGAGCAGTTCTTC
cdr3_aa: CASSYPTQAGDLSSYNEQFF

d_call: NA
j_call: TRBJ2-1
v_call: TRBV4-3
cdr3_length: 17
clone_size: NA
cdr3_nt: TGCGCCAGCAGCCACCGCCCCCGGGGGGCAGGTTACAATGAGCAGTTCTTC
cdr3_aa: CASSHRPRGAGYNEQFF

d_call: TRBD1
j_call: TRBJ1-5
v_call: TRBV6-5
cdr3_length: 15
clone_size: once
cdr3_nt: TGTGCCAGCAGGGGCGGGACAGGGGCGAATCAGCCCCAGCATTTT
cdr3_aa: CASRGGTGANQPQHF

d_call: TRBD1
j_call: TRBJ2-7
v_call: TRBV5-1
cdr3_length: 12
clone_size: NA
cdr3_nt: TGCGCCAGCAGCTCCGGGACAGTCGAACAGTACTTC
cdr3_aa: CASSSGTVEQYF

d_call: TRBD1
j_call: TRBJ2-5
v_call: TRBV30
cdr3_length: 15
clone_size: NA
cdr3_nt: TGTGCCTGGAGGCTGGGACAGGGACGCCAAGAGACCCAGTACTTC
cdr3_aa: CAWRLGQGRQETQYF

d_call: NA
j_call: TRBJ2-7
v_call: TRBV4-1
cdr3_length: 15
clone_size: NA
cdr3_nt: TGCGCCAGCAGCCAAGAAAAGTCCCTGCCAGGCGAGCAGTACTTC
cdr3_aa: CASSQEKSLPGEQYF

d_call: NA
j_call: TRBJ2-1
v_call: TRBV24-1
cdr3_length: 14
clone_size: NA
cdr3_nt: TGTGCCACCAGTGGGGATGGGGGGTCCAATGAGCAGTTCTTC
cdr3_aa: CATSGDGGSNEQFF

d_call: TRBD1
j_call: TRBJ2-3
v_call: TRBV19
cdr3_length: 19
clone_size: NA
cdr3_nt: TGTGCCAGTAGTATACTTCGGCAGGGGGCGTTGGTGGGCACAGATACGCAGTATTTT
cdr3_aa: CASSILRQGALVGTDTQYF

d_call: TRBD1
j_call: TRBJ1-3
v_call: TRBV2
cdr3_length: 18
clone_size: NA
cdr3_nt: TGTGCCAGCAGTGAAGCGCACGTGACAGGGGAATCCGGAAACACCATATATTTT
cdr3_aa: CASSEAHVTGESGNTIYF

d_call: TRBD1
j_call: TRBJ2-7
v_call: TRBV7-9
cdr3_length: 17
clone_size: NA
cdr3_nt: TGTGCCAGCAGCTTAGCGAAGGGGGCTGAAGACTCCTACGAGCAGTACTTC
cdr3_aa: CASSLAKGAEDSYEQYF

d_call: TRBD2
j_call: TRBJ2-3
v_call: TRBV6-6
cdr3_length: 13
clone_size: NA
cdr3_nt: TGTGCCAGCAGAGGGAGGGGCACAGATACGCAGTATTTT
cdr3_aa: CASRGRGTDTQYF

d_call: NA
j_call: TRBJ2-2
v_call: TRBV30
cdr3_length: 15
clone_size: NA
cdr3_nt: TGTGCCTGGAGTGTAAAGGGACATCACACCGGGGAGCTGTTTTTT
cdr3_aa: CAWSVKGHHTGELFF

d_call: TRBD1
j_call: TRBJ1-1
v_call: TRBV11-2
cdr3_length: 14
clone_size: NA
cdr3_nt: TGTGCCAGCAGCTTAGGGACAGGGAACACTGAAGCTTTCTTT
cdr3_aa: CASSLGTGNTEAFF

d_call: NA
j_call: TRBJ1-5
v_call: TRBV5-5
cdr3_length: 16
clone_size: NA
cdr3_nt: TGTGCCAGCAGCCTCCACCCCAGAAGTAGCAATCAGCCCCAGCATTTT
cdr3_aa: CASSLHPRSSNQPQHF

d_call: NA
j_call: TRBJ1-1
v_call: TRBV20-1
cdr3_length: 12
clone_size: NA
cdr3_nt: TGCAGTGCTAGTAAGGGGATCACTGAAGCTTTCTTT
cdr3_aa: CSASKGITEAFF

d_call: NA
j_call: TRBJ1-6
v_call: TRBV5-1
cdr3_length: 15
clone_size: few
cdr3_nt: TGCGCCAGCAGCTTGTTTACAGGGCAGGATTCACCCCTCCACTTT
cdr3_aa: CASSLFTGQDSPLHF

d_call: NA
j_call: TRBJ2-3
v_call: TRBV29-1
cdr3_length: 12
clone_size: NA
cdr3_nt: TGCAGCGTCAATATAGGCACAGATACGCAGTATTTT
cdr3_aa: CSVNIGTDTQYF

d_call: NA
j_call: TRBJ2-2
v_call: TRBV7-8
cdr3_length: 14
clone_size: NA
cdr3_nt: TGTGCCAGCAGCCGGGACGGGGACACCGGGGAGCTGTTTTTT
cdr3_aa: CASSRDGDTGELFF

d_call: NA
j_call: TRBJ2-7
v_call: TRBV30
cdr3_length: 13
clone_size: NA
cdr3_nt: TGTGCCTGGAGTGTCAGCGGTCCCTACGAGCAGTACTTC
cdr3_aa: CAWSVSGPYEQYF

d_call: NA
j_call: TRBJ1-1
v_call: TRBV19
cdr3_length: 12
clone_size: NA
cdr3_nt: TGTGCCAGTAGTATGACAGGCGCAGGGGCTTTCTTT
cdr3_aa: CASSMTGAGAFF

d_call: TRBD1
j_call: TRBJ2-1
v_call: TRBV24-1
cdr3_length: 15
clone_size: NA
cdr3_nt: TGTGCCACCAGTGATTTGCGACAGGGGAGAAGTGAGCAGTTCTTC
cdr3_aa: CATSDLRQGRSEQFF